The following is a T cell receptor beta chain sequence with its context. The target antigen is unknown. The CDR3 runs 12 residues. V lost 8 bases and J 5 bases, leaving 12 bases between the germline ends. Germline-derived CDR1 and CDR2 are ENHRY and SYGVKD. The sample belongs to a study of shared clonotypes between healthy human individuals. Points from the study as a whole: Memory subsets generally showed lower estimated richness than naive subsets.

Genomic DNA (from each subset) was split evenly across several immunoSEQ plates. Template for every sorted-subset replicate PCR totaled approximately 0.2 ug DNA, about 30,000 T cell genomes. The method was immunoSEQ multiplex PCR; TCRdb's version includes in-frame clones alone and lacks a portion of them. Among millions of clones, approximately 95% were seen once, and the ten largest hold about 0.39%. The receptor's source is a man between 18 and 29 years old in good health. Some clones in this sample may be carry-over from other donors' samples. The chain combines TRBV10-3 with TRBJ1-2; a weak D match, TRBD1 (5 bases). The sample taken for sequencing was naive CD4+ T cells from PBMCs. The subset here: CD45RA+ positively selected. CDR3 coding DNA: TGTGCCATCGGGGCAGGGAAATATGGCTACACCTTC. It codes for CAIGAGKYGYTF.